This TCR beta chain comes out of a study of response to subunit inactivated influenza vaccine. Study-level findings and limits: With each seasonal influenza vaccination, the authors suggested, few new T cells are recruited.

TCRdb redid the calling of the RT-PCR reads with MiXCR, one entry per CDR3 protein. This repertoire shows under 800,000 distinct CDR3 sequences, approximately 15% found once; its top ten account for 5.5% to 7%. This clonotype was detected only once. Its target is unknown. Germline V gene sequence: CDR1 SGHTS, CDR2 YDEGEE. The CDR3 has 13 residues. The V gene lost 7 bases and the J gene lost 8 bases, with 18 bases spanning the gap. V usage is TRBV5-8 and J usage is TRBJ1-1, with D maybe TRBD1 (5 bases). The source is a man aged 45-60 years who received an inactivated influenza vaccine. Sequences were derived from PBMCs from blood, sampled 14 to 15 days before vaccination. DNA for the CDR3: TGTGCCAGCGGCCCCGGAGGACACTTCGAAGCTTTCTTT. This translates into CASGPGGHFEAFF.